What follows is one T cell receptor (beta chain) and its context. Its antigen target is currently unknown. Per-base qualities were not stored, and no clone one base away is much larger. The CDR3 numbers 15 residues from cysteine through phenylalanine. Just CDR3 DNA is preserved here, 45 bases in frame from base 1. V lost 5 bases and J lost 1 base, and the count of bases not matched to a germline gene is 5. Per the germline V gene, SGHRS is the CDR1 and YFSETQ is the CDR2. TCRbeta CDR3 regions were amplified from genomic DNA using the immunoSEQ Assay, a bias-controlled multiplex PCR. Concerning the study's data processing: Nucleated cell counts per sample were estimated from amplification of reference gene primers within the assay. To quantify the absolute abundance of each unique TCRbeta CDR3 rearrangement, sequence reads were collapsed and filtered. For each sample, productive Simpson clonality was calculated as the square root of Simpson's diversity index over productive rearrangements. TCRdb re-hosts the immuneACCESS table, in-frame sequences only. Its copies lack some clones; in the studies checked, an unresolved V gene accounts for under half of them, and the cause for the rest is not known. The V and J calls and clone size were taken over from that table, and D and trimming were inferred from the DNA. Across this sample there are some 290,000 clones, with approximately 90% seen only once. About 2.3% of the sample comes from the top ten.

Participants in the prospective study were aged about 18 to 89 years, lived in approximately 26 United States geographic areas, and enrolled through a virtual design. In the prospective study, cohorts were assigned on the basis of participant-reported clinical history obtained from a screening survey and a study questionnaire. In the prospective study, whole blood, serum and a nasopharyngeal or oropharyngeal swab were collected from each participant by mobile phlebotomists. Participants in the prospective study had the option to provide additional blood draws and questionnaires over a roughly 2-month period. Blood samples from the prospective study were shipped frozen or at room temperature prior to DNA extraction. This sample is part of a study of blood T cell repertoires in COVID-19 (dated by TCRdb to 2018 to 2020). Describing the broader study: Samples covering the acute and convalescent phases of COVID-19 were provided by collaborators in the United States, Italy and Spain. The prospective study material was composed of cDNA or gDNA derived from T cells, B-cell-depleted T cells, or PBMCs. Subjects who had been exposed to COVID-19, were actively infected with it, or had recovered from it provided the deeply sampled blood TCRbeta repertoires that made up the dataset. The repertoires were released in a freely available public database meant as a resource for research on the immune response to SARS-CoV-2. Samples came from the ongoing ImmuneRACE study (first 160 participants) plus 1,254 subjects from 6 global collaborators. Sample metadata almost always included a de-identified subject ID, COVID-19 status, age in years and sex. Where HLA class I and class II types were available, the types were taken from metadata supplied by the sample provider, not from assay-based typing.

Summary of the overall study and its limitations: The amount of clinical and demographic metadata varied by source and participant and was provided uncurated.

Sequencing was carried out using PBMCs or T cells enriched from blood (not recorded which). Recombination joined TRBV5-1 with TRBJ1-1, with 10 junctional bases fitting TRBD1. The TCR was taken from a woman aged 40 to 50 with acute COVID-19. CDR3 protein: CASSLTGGWNTEAFF. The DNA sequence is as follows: TGCGCCAGCAGTTTGACAGGGGGCTGGAACACTGAAGCTTTCTTT.